The 8 T cell receptor beta chains in this list originate from one sample, sequenced in a study of shared clonotypes between healthy human individuals. This table comes from immunoSEQ multiplex PCR, and its TCRdb copy is limited to in-frame clones, with some not included. The sample shows about 2,100,000 clones, approximately 94% of them seen only once. Naive CD8 cells, CD45RO-negative and positively selected for CCR7, excluded terminally differentiated effector memory CD45RA+ cells. The sample taken for sequencing was naive CD8+ T cells from PBMCs. The receptors here all came from a man in his late teens or twenties in good health. Some clones in this sample may be carry-over from other donors' samples.

As regards this clone: The sample holds other DNA sequences that translate to the same CDR3. The J gene is TRBJ1-1, the V gene TRBV7-9; TRBD1 matches 8 bases. Unmatched junction bases numbered 4, after V lost 1 base and J lost 0 bases. This CDR3 is built from 16 residues. Germline CDR1 and CDR2: SEHNR and FQNEAQ (reference sequence). The CDR3 region has the DNA TGTGCCAGCAGCTTAGTACCAGGGGGCGTGAACACTGAAGCTTTCTTT. Translating gives CASSLVPGGVNTEAFF.

V is TRBV9 and J is TRBJ2-7, with D perhaps being TRBD1 or TRBD2 (5 bases each). The CDR3 consists of 16 residues. V dropped 2 bases and J dropped 2 bases, with 17 bases sitting between them. Germline V gene lookup returns CDR1 SGDLS and CDR2 YYNGEE. DNA for the CDR3: TGTGCCAGCAGCGTCCTCGGGACGGAGCTCCCCTACGAGCAGTACTTC. Translated, it gives CASSVLGTELPYEQYF. The complete variable domain, with remaining parts taken from reference TRBV9 and TRBJ2-7, reads DSGVTQTPKHLITATGQRVTLRCSPRSGDLSVYWYQQSLDQGLQFLIQYYNGEERAKGNILERFSAQQFPDLHSELNLSSLELGDSALYFCASSVLGTELPYEQYFGPGTRLTVT.

This rearrangement joins TRBV9 to TRBJ2-1, with unresolved D. The CDR3 consists of 17 residues. Trimming took 4 bases from V and 0 from J, leaving 17 bases between them. Germline values: CDR1 SGDLS, CDR2 YYNGEE. CDR3 in amino acids: CASSPSGLVDSYNEQFF. The CDR3 region has the DNA TGTGCCAGCAGCCCCTCAGGCCTAGTTGACTCCTACAATGAGCAGTTCTTC.

The V and J genes are TRBV9 and TRBJ2-3; 7 bases align to TRBD1. CDR3 length: 15 amino acids. The ends lost 3 bases at V and 2 bases at J; junction bases unmatched: 6. Germline V gene data show CDR1 as SGDLS and CDR2 as YYNGEE. CDR3 sequence reads: CASSAGTATTDTQYF. In DNA, the CDR3 is TGTGCCAGCAGCGCCGGGACAGCTACCACAGATACGCAGTATTTT.

The chain carries TRBV6-5 and TRBJ2-2, with D perhaps matching TRBD2 (6 bases). This CDR3 comprises 13 residues. Looked up from germline, CDR1 is MNHEY and CDR2 is SVGAGI. The ends were cut back, 2 bases at V and 8 bases at J, with 9 bases in the middle. CDR3 protein: CASSYAAGGELFF. Here the CDR3 DNA reads TGTGCCAGCAGTTACGCGGCGGGAGGGGAGCTGTTTTTT.

The chain has TRBV30 and TRBJ2-2; TRBD1 aligns across 9 bases. V shed 3 bases, J shed 8 bases, and the junction held 7 bases outside the gene matches. The CDR3 totals 14 residues. Per the germline V gene, CDR1 is GTSNPN and CDR2 is SVGIG (reference sequence). In DNA, the CDR3 is TGTGCCTGGAGCCCAGGGACAGGGAAAGGGGAGCTGTTTTTT. Protein product: CAWSPGTGKGELFF.

The rearrangement joins TRBV10-3 to TRBJ2-3, with a possible D match to TRBD2 (5 bases). The CDR3 runs 16 residues. Germline V gene sequence: CDR1 ENHRY, CDR2 SYGVKD. The V end was cut by 0 bases, the J end by 0 bases, with 10 bases between. DNA for the CDR3: TGTGCCATCAGTGAGTCCGAAGCGGCTAGCACAGATACGCAGTATTTT. Translated: CAISESEAASTDTQYF.

V is TRBV10-3 and J is TRBJ2-6; TRBD1 matches at 7 bases. The CDR3 is 17 residues long. Germline assignment: CDR1 ENHRY and CDR2 SYGVKD. V lost 6 bases, J lost 1 base, and 9 bases stayed unmatched. The CDR3 is CAISPGTVGSGANVLTF. In DNA form, the CDR3 reads TGTGCCATCAGCCCAGGGACAGTGGGATCTGGGGCCAACGTCCTGACTTTC.